Below, 27 T cell receptor beta chains from the same sample are listed, as sequenced in a study of T cell clonality in common variable immunodeficiency. Only in-frame clones appear in the TCRdb table, and some are missing; sequencing was by immunoSEQ multiplex PCR. The table records over 35,000 clones without singletons, the ten largest covering approximately 0.71%. Sequenced: peripheral blood mononuclear cells. The origin of the receptors is a person aged 18 to 75 in good health.

This clone was picked up many times. Coverage ceases 3 residues before the CDR3 finishes, and the germline J gene fills in the end. This chain joins TRBV2 and TRBJ2-1; D is unresolved. From germline, CDR1 is SNHLY and CDR2 FYNNEI. The CDR3 runs to 13 residues. V gave up 7 bases and J gave up 3 bases, with 10 bases separating them. This CDR3 is CASNKQLYNEQFF. The CDR3 DNA, read in part, is TGTGCCAGCAATAAACAGCTCTACAATGAG.

In this sample, this clone turned up many times. CDR3 sequence: CAWTVDSSPLHF. Incomplete CDR3 DNA: TGTGCCTGGACGGTTGACTCTTCACCC. The rearrangement joins TRBV30 to TRBJ1-6; no clear D. Read sequence stops 3 residues before the CDR3 end, and the germline J gene provides the missing end. Germline lookup yields CDR1 GTSNPN and CDR2 SVGIG (reference sequence). The CDR3 is made up of 12 amino acids. V lost 4 bases to trimming and J lost 9 bases, with 10 bases between them.

This clone was recorded many times. The read is 3 residues too short to cover the CDR3 end, so that end is filled in from the germline J gene. The chain carries TRBV28 and TRBJ2-5; weak D call: TRBD2 (6 bases). V dropped 2 bases and J dropped 5 bases, with 15 bases sitting between them. The CDR3 covers 15 residues. Germline V gives CDR1 MDHEN, CDR2 SYDVKM. The CDR3 spells CASSLVGLSGETQYF. The sequenced part of the CDR3 DNA is TGTGCCAGCAGTTTAGTAGGACTATCGGGGGAGACC.

This clone was observed at least ten times. The read finishes 3 residues shy of the CDR3 end, and the germline J gene is used to complete it. The gene calls are TRBV7-2 and TRBJ1-2, with TRBD1 as a possible D gene (6 bases). The V end lost 0 bases, the J end lost 2 bases, and 10 bases lay between the germline ends. Germline V gene data show CDR1 as SGHTA and CDR2 as FQGNSA. The CDR3 has 15 amino acids. This chain's CDR3 is CASSLAFQGNYGYTF. The sequenced part of the CDR3 DNA is TGTGCCAGCAGCTTAGCTTTCCAGGGGAACTATGGC.

This clone was observed many times. The observed sequence ends 3 residues before the CDR3 terminus, with the missing tail filled in from the germline J gene. This chain uses TRBV9 with TRBJ1-2; D might be TRBD1 (5 bases). The CDR3 runs to 12 residues. CDR1 and CDR2 (germline): SGDLS, YYNGEE. The CDR3 sequence is CASSASGGGYTF. CDR3 DNA, as far as it was read: TGTGCCAGCAGCGCATCCGGGGGGGGC.

This clone came up many times. The CDR3 goes on 3 residues after the read ends, and that part is filled in from the germline J gene. J is TRBJ1-3 and V is TRBV18; D unresolved. Germline CDR1 is KGHSH and CDR2 is LQKENI. This CDR3 spans 17 amino acids. V lost 1 base to trimming and J lost 1 base, with 14 bases between them. The CDR3 spells CASSPRRGRDSGNTIYF. The sequenced part of the CDR3 DNA is TGTGCCAGCTCACCACGGAGAGGGCGTGATTCTGGAAACACC.

This clone has a count of ten or more. The sequenced part of the CDR3 DNA is TGTGCCGGTTCCTACTCTGGGGCCAACGTC. Its translation: CAGSYSGANV. The whole CDR3 region reads CAGSYSGANVLTF. The genes are TRBV19 and TRBJ2-6; D is undetermined. The read falls 3 residues short of the CDR3 end, and the missing part is taken from the germline J gene. Germline V gene lookup returns CDR1 LNHDA and CDR2 SQIVND (reference sequence). The CDR3 is 13 residues long. Trimming removed 11 bases from V and 0 bases from J, with 8 bases in between.

This clone was counted ten times or more. The read comes to an end 3 residues before the CDR3 does, leaving the germline J gene to fill in the end. The gene calls are TRBV5-1 and TRBJ1-2; D might be TRBD1 (5 bases). Germline V gene lookup returns CDR1 SGHRS and CDR2 YFSETQ. V lost 1 base and J 6 bases, leaving 10 bases between the germline ends. The CDR3 covers 13 residues. The chain's CDR3 is CASSLHGADGYTF. The sequenced part of the CDR3 DNA is TGCGCCAGCAGCTTGCATGGGGCGGATGGC.

This clone has a count of ten or more. The CDR3 end is not reached by the read, which stops 3 residues before it; the germline J gene fills it in. The J gene is TRBJ1-1, the V gene TRBV11-2; 8 positions match TRBD1. The CDR3 consists of 14 residues. V lost 5 bases to trimming and J lost 4 bases; unmatched junction nucleotides: 6. Germline CDR1 SGHAT, CDR2 FQNNGV. The part of the CDR3 DNA that was read is TGTGCCAGCAGCCCTACAACAGGGGGCACTGAA. It encodes CASSPTTGGTE. The CDR3 in its entirety is CASSPTTGGTEAFF.

The table lists this clone with many counts. Read sequence stops 3 residues before the CDR3 end, and the germline J gene provides the missing end. The gene calls are TRBV5-1 and TRBJ1-1; possible D gene TRBD1, 5 bases. This CDR3 comprises 13 residues. The germline gives CDR1 SGHRS, CDR2 YFSETQ. CDR3 sequence reads: CASSLARERQAFF. Partial CDR3 DNA: TGCGCCAGCAGCCTGGCCAGGGAAAGACAA.

This clone was counted many times. The CDR3 loop reads CASSFGRAGNTIYF. The DNA read from the CDR3 is TGTGCCAGCAGTTTCGGTCGAGCCGGAAACACC. The chain uses TRBV6-2 or TRBV6-3 and TRBJ1-3; D ambiguous. The CDR3 end lies 3 residues beyond the end of the read and is filled in from the germline J gene. Germline-derived CDR1 and CDR2 are MNHEY and SVGEGT. Trimming removed 4 bases from V and 4 bases from J, with 11 bases in between. This CDR3 is 14 amino acids long.

This clone has a count of ten or more. The read terminates 3 residues ahead of where the CDR3 ends, so the germline J gene completes it. The chain is built from TRBV19 and TRBJ1-5, with 7 bases matching TRBD1. Germline V gene lookup returns CDR1 LNHDA and CDR2 SQIVND (reference sequence). V shed 1 base and J 9 bases; nucleotides not matched to a gene: 12. This CDR3 contains 16 residues. CDR3 sequence reads: CASSIAGGTLGRPQHF. The DNA read from the CDR3 is TGTGCCAGTAGTATAGCAGGGGGAACTCTCGGTCGGCCC.

This clone occurred many times. The read is 3 residues too short to cover the CDR3 end, so that end is filled in from the germline J gene. V usage is TRBV5-1 and J usage is TRBJ2-7; a possible D gene is TRBD2 (6 bases). Looked up from germline, CDR1 is SGHRS and CDR2 is YFSETQ. Trimming took 4 bases from V and 2 from J, leaving 19 bases between them. The CDR3 length is 16 residues. Partial CDR3 DNA: TGCGCCAGCAGCCCGACCCTGGGACTCGAACCCTACGAG. Translated, it gives CASSPTLGLEPYE. The full CDR3 sequence reads CASSPTLGLEPYEQYF.

Many counts were recorded for this clone. The read ends 3 residues before the CDR3 terminus; that terminus is restored from the germline J gene. The V gene is TRBV7-2, the J gene TRBJ1-5; a possible D gene is TRBD1 (5 bases). V was trimmed by 5 bases and J by 4 bases, leaving 15 bases between them. Per the germline V gene, CDR1 is SGHTA and CDR2 is FQGNSA. This CDR3 is built from 15 residues. CDR3 protein: CASSPQGARNQPQHF. The sequenced CDR3 bases are TGTGCCAGCAGCCCCCAAGGGGCAAGGAATCAGCCC.

This clone came up many times. The read is 3 residues too short to cover the CDR3 end, so that end is filled in from the germline J gene. The genes are TRBV14 and TRBJ2-5; 8 bases agree with TRBD2. From germline, CDR1 is SGHDN and CDR2 FVKESK. Trimming took 4 bases from V and 4 from J; bases not matched to a gene: 2. The CDR3 contains 13 residues. The sequenced CDR3 bases are TGTGCCAGCAGCCCGGGACTAGGAGAGACC. This encodes CASSPGLGET. The whole CDR3 protein is CASSPGLGETQYF.

This clone showed up many times. Read coverage stops 3 residues before the CDR3 terminus; the germline J gene supplies the remainder. The rearrangement joins TRBV7-8 to TRBJ1-3; D is unresolved. Germline V lookup: CDR1 SGHVS, CDR2 FQNEAQ. The germline V and J ends were trimmed by 1 base and 0 bases, with 7 bases remaining between them. The CDR3 consists of 15 residues. CDR3 bases read: TGTGCCAGCAGCTTAGGTGGCGGCTCTGGAAACACC. It is translated as CASSLGGGSGNT. The CDR3 as a whole reads CASSLGGGSGNTIYF.

There are many counts of this clone. The read ends 3 residues shy of where the CDR3 ends; the end is completed using the germline J gene. The chain carries TRBV7-9 and TRBJ1-1, with no clear D. CDR3 length equals 13 residues. Germline V lookup: CDR1 SEHNR, CDR2 FQNEAQ (reference sequence). With 2 bases removed from V and 6 bases from J, the gap between germline ends came to 10 bases. The CDR3 sequence is CASSLPAGAEAFF. Partial CDR3 DNA: TGTGCCAGCAGCTTACCCGCCGGGGCTGAA.

This clone was detected many times. The CDR3 end falls 3 residues outside the read, so it is completed with the germline J gene. The chain uses TRBV28 and TRBJ2-1; 8 bases line up with TRBD2. The CDR3 contains 15 residues. Germline V gene sequence: CDR1 MDHEN, CDR2 SYDVKM. V shed 5 bases, J shed 8 bases, and the junction held 11 bases outside the gene matches. CDR3 amino acids: CASSPEREFLDEQFF. The covered CDR3 bases are TGTGCCAGCAGTCCCGAGCGGGAGTTTTTGGATGAG.

This clone is deemed medium-sized (0.01 to 0.1%). The CDR3 protein is CASSATSGSGTDTQYF. The sequenced part of the CDR3 DNA is TGTGCCAGCAGTGCCACTAGCGGCTCAGGCACAGATACG. The rearrangement joins TRBV6-1 to TRBJ2-3; 8 bases align to TRBD2. The missing CDR3 end, 3 residues past where the read stops, is filled in from the germline J gene. There are 16 residues in the CDR3. Germline values: CDR1 MNHNS, CDR2 SASEGT. V was pared by 4 bases and J by 1 base, with 7 bases of the junction left unmatched.

This clone was found many times. The read falls 3 residues short of the CDR3 end, and the missing part is taken from the germline J gene. The gene calls are TRBV6-1 and TRBJ1-1, with 9 bases that match TRBD1. CDR1 MNHNS and CDR2 SASEGT come from the germline V gene. The CDR3 runs to 17 residues. J was trimmed by 3 bases and V by 2 bases; bases with no gene match: 10. CDR3 amino acids: CASSESAGTGSYTEAFF. The sequenced part of the CDR3 DNA is TGTGCCAGCAGTGAAAGCGCCGGGACAGGGTCGTACACTGAA.

This clone has at least ten counts. The sequence runs out 3 residues before the end of the CDR3; the remainder is reconstructed from the germline J gene. This chain joins TRBV27 and TRBJ2-1; TRBD2 agrees at 10 bases. Germline-derived CDR1 and CDR2 are MNHEY and SMNVEV (reference sequence). With V trimmed by 5 bases and J by 5 bases, 6 bases remained unmatched. This CDR3 is 15 amino acids long. The CDR3: CASSLGLAENNEQFF. Partial CDR3 DNA: TGTGCCAGCAGTCTCGGACTAGCGGAGAACAATGAG.

This clone showed up just a few times. The read ends 3 residues early relative to the CDR3; the germline J gene fills the gap. The chain is built from TRBV30 and TRBJ1-2; 10 nucleotides agree with TRBD1. The CDR3 consists of 16 residues. CDR1 is GTSNPN and CDR2 is SVGIG in the germline V gene (reference sequence). CDR3: CAWSVGLGTGEGDYTF. The sequenced part of the CDR3 DNA is TGTGCCTGGAGTGTAGGGTTAGGGACAGGGGAAGGCGAC.

This clone was counted between two and nine times. The CDR3 is cut off 3 residues early in the read; its end comes from the germline J gene. The chain links TRBV11-1 to TRBJ1-1; 8 bases agree with TRBD1. With V trimmed by 8 bases and J by 4 bases, 6 bases remained unmatched. This CDR3 spans 13 amino acids. Germline V gene lookup returns CDR1 SGHAT and CDR2 FQDESV (reference sequence). The covered CDR3 bases are TGTGCCAGCGGGGACAGGCGTGGCACTGAA. This sequence encodes CASGDRRGTE. The entire CDR3 is CASGDRRGTEAFF.

This clone was counted ten times or more. The sequence runs out 3 residues before the end of the CDR3; the remainder is reconstructed from the germline J gene. The V call is TRBV29-1, the J call TRBJ2-1; maybe TRBD1 (5 bases). The CDR3 is 12 residues long. Germline CDR1 SQVTM, CDR2 ANQGSEA. Deletions cut 8 bases from V and 6 bases from J, with 14 bases between. The sequenced CDR3 bases are TGCAGCCCCGGGCAGGGCCCCAATGAG. Protein product: CSPGQGPNE. The complete CDR3 reads CSPGQGPNEQFF.

In this sample, this clone turned up many times. The read terminates 3 residues before the CDR3 end, so the remaining end is supplied by the germline J gene. Other DNA variants within this sample encode the same CDR3. The rearrangement uses TRBV12-3 or TRBV12-4 and TRBJ2-5; 10 bases line up with TRBD2. The CDR3 is 14 residues long. Trimming at V came to 4 bases and at J to 5 bases, leaving 4 bases not matched to a gene. CDR3 DNA (partial): TGTGCCAGCAGTTATAGCGGGAGGAGGGAGACC. Translating gives CASSYSGRRET. Given in full, the CDR3 is CASSYSGRRETQYF.

This clone was counted many times. The CDR3 end is not reached by the read, which stops 3 residues before it; the germline J gene fills it in. This sequence joins TRBV2 and TRBJ1-4, with TRBD1 matching over 9 bases. The CDR3 consists of 17 residues. V trimming: 0 bases; J trimming: 8 bases; junction bases outside the gene matches: 10. Germline V lookup: CDR1 SNHLY, CDR2 FYNNEI. The CDR3: CASSEALWDRDREKLFF. The covered CDR3 bases are TGTGCCAGCAGTGAAGCGCTTTGGGACAGGGACCGGGAAAAA.

This clone has ten or more counts. Read coverage stops 3 residues before the CDR3 terminus; the germline J gene supplies the remainder. The chain employs TRBV5-6 and TRBJ1-6; a weak D match, TRBD1 (6 bases). This CDR3 has 15 amino acids. Germline V gene sequence: CDR1 SGHDT, CDR2 YYEEEE. V was cut by 1 base and J by 7 bases, with 12 bases left in between. The CDR3 here is CASSLFGTKNSPLHF. The sequenced part of the CDR3 DNA is TGTGCCAGCAGCTTGTTCGGGACAAAGAATTCACCC.